This T cell receptor (beta chain) was found in a study of blood T cell repertoires in COVID-19. The wider study: Collection of acute and convalescent COVID-19 samples took place in the United States, Italy and Spain.

The table came from immunoSEQ multiplex PCR; TCRdb's copy has only in-frame clones and leaves some out. This table holds tens of thousands of clones, roughly 80% found once. Input material: peripheral blood. This clonotype was obtained from a man aged 65-85 years with acute or convalescent COVID-19.

CDR3 nucleotide sequence: TGTGCCAGCAGCCTGACAGGGGATACTGAAGCTTTCTTT. Its protein product is CASSLTGDTEAFF. The chain joins TRBV3-1 (or the pseudogene TRBV3-2) to TRBJ1-1; TRBD1 matches 8 bases. V was pared by 4 bases and J by 5 bases, with 3 bases of the junction left unmatched. Germline-derived CDR1 and CDR2 are LGHDT and YNNKEL (reference sequence). The CDR3 spans 13 residues.